What follows is one T cell receptor beta chain and its context. Its antigen remains unidentified. The sample is drawn from a study of blood T cells in healthy people across ages. Study results and caveats: TCR beta diversity, measured per million T cells, fell in a roughly linear way with age.

The sample, around 10 milliliters of peripheral blood, was drawn from each donor. In germline, CDR1 is MGHRA, CDR2 YSYEKL. The CDR3 loop spans 13 amino acids. Trimming shortened V by 1 base and J by 6 bases, and 6 bases separated the two germline ends. A second PCR of roughly 7 to 11 cycles used a sample-barcoded 5' primer and a J-beta primer mix. TCRdb re-called the 5' RACE reads through MiXCR, storing one row per CDR3 protein. This sample has under 800,000 distinct CDR3 sequences, with 20% to 25% found just once. The sample taken for sequencing was blood. This rearrangement joins TRBV4-1 to TRBJ2-2, with unresolved D. The TCR comes from a man between 70 and 80 years old in good health. CDR3 nucleotides: TGCGCCAGCAGCCAAGTAATTTCCGGGGAGCTGTTTTTT. Translating gives CASSQVISGELFF.